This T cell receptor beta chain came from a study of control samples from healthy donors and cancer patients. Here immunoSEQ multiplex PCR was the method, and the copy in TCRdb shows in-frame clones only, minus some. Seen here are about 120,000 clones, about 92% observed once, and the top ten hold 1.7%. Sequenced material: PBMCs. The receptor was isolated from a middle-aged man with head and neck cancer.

As DNA, the CDR3 is TGTGCCAGCAGCTCGGGGGTGAACACTGAAGCTTTCTTT. It encodes CASSSGVNTEAFF. This chain links TRBV7-2 with TRBJ1-1, with D possibly TRBD1 on 5 matching bases. Looked up from germline, CDR1 is SGHTA and CDR2 is FQGNSA. The CDR3 covers 13 residues. V gave up 4 bases and J gave up 0 bases, with 6 bases separating them.